The entry below gives a single TCR beta chain sequence along with its context. Based on its abundance in the sample, this clonotype is medium-sized (0.01 to 0.1%). The antigen it binds to is not known. The junction and the germline gene differ at one end; a read error may be behind it. The CDR3 holds 13 amino acids from the cysteine to the phenylalanine. The only DNA kept is the CDR3, 39 bases in frame from the first base. This specimen comes from a study of neurological immune-mediated disorders (dated 2019 in TCRdb). Regarding the study in general: Peripheral blood TCR-beta repertoires from patients with HTLV-I-associated myelopathy (HAM/TSP), patients with multiple sclerosis, and healthy controls were compared in the study using UMI-based sequencing. The cohort included about 70 subjects: roughly 15 with HAM/TSP, around 34 with multiple sclerosis, and approximately 20 healthy controls. Longitudinal samples, technical triplicates and paired sorted CD4+ and CD8+ T-cell subsets, alongside PBMC samples, were included among the approximately 99 TCR-beta libraries. Study-wide findings and limitations: Across subjects, expanded clones never shared an identical CDR3 amino acid sequence, which suggests that the TCR-beta repertoires in every group were private. TCR clonal expansion was greatest in HAM/TSP patients and smallest in MS patients, who ranked below even healthy controls.

cDNA synthesis used template-switch 5'RACE with a primer carrying a 10-nucleotide random unique molecular identifier tagging each TCR transcript. Every sequencing run yielded over 170 million TCR-beta sequences covering 15-18 subjects. The RNeasy kit was used for extraction of total RNA. The KAPA Real-time Library Amplification kit was used to amplify TCR-beta VDJ regions with primers for the TCR constant region and the 5'RACE anchor. Sample indexes and Illumina adaptors were added in a first PCR, after which library yield was increased in a second PCR. After Ampure bead purification, the roughly 650 bp TCR product was size-selected on a 2% E-gel SizeSelection system. Before pooling, library quality was assessed on a Bioanalyzer, concentration was determined with Qubit, and library quantification was performed with the Kapa Library Quantification kit. An Illumina HiSeq 2500 sequenced the libraries paired-end 2 x 150 bp. To increase sequence diversity, roughly 24-31% phiX was spiked into each library pool. On the study's bioinformatics: Quality-filtered reads were processed with the UMI-based MiGEC pipeline, and over 75% of raw TCR sequences were removed by the MiGEC pipeline during error correction. VDJ genes were aligned to IMGT germline references, and each clonotype was defined by a unique CDR3 amino acid sequence together with V-J genes. VDJtools evaluated clonal expansion, Shannon diversity and CDR3 relatedness (CalcPairwiseDistances, ClusterSamples); CLCbio workbench built phylogenetic trees. Using coefficient-of-variation modelling across technical triplicates, the study counted a clone as expanded if it had at least 8 unique UMIs. TCRdb cleaned the public reads at Q25 with fastp, built clones with MiXCR and kept in-frame beta chains. Rows merge per CDR3 protein into single entries with the most common DNA and genes. It is TCRdb's table, rather than the study itself, that gives the V and J calls and clone size. This sample lists over 25,000 distinct CDR3 sequences; around 10% were detected once. The top ten clonotypes cover about 5.6% of the sample.

The healthy controls were volunteers from a blood bank in Maryland, USA. Libraries from unsorted PBMCs were made from 2 million PBMCs kept in RNAlater at -80 degrees C until RNA extraction. Peripheral blood was subjected to Ficoll-Hypaque density gradient centrifugation to isolate PBMCs, which were then cryopreserved in liquid nitrogen. The receptor was derived from a woman aged 55 to 70 in good health. Sequencing was performed on PBMCs. The receptor chain draws on TRBV12-3 or TRBV12-4 and TRBJ1-2; no D gene is confidently identified. DNA sequence: TGTGCCAGCAGCTTAGCCGGGAACTATGGCTACACCTTC. It translates to CASSLAGNYGYTF.